The 30 T cell receptor beta chains below were found in one sample sequenced in a study of cytomegalovirus exposure and HLA in healthy donors. Primers: 60 Vbeta forward and 13 Jbeta reverse. The protocol was immunoSEQ multiplex PCR, while the TCRdb copy is restricted to in-frame clones and leaves out a portion. This sample has some 90,000 clones; over 75% occur once, and the top ten carry 3.8%. The sequenced sample was PBMCs. The receptor set was obtained from a man over 45 in good health and CMV-seronegative.

This clone appeared a single time. The rearrangement uses TRBV7-2 and TRBJ2-3, with unresolved D. V was trimmed by 3 bases and J by 2 bases, leaving 3 bases between them. This CDR3 has 12 residues. Germline V gene data show CDR1 as SGHTA and CDR2 as FQGNSA. CDR3 bases: TGTGCCAGCAGCTTCTCCACAGATACGCAGTATTTT. Translation: CASSFSTDTQYF.

Of note for this clone: A junction boundary mismatches the germline segment, possibly from a read error. This chain uses TRBV27 with TRBJ1-2, with TRBD1 matching 7 bases. Germline V lookup: CDR1 MNHEY, CDR2 SMNVEV (reference sequence). The CDR3 runs 12 residues. In DNA form, the CDR3 reads TGTGCCAGCAGTTTATTAGAGGGGACAGTGTCCTTC. Its protein product is CASSLLEGTVSF.

The rearrangement links TRBV7-2 to TRBJ2-3; D is possibly TRBD2 (6 bases). This CDR3 spans 15 amino acids. V shed 0 bases and J shed 4 bases, with 11 bases lying between them. Looked up from germline, CDR1 is SGHTA and CDR2 is FQGNSA. The CDR3 spells CASSLALGRADTQYF. The CDR3 DNA follows: TGTGCCAGCAGCTTAGCGCTCGGGAGAGCAGATACGCAGTATTTT.

The rearrangement joins TRBV27 to TRBJ2-5, with 14 bases fitting TRBD2. The V gene end was trimmed by 0 bases and the J gene end by 5 bases; junction bases not matched to a gene: 5. In germline, CDR1 is MNHEY, CDR2 SMNVEV (reference sequence). There are 17 residues in the CDR3. CDR3 DNA: TGTGCCAGCAGTTTATCGGGACTAGCGGGAGCAGGGGAGACCCAGTACTTC. Protein product: CASSLSGLAGAGETQYF.

A single count supports this clone. V is TRBV27 and J is TRBJ2-5, with 10 bases that match TRBD1. The ends lost 6 bases at V and 4 bases at J; junction bases unmatched: 11. Germline V lookup: CDR1 MNHEY, CDR2 SMNVEV (reference sequence). The CDR3 spans 16 residues. This chain's CDR3 is CASSLYPGQGRETQYF. In DNA form, the CDR3 reads TGTGCCAGCAGCCTTTACCCGGGACAGGGGAGAGAGACCCAGTACTTC.

This clone appeared a few times. The chain has TRBV4-2 and TRBJ2-3, with D possibly matching TRBD1 (5 bases). This CDR3 is 15 amino acids long. The germline V gene has CDR1 LGHNA and CDR2 YNFKEQ. Trimming pared 3 bases from V and 0 bases from J, leaving 10 bases between. Here the CDR3 DNA reads TGTGCCAGCAGCCACTTTGACAGCAGCACAGATACGCAGTATTTT. Its protein is CASSHFDSSTDTQYF.

This clone was observed a handful of times. Additional DNA sequences in this sample encode the identical CDR3. This chain connects TRBV6-6 to TRBJ1-1; 9 nucleotides line up with TRBD1. Trimming removed 4 bases from V and 1 base from J; junction bases left unmatched: 1. The V gene's germline CDR1 is MNHNY and CDR2 SVGAGI (reference sequence). The CDR3 has 14 residues. The CDR3 DNA sequence: TGTGCCAGCAGTTCGGGACAGGGGAACACTGAAGCTTTCTTT. Encoded protein: CASSSGQGNTEAFF.

CDR3 nucleotide sequence: TGTGCCAGCAATAAGGACAGCCTGAACACCGGGGAGCTGTTTTTT. Amino acid sequence: CASNKDSLNTGELFF. This chain uses TRBV2 with TRBJ2-2; D possibly corresponds to TRBD1 (6 bases). The germline V gene encodes CDR1 SNHLY and CDR2 FYNNEI. The CDR3 runs to 15 residues. V was cut by 7 bases and J by 1 base, with 13 bases left in between.

The V gene is TRBV30, the J gene TRBJ2-1; D perhaps matches TRBD1 (5 bases). CDR1 is GTSNPN, CDR2 SVGIG, per germline (reference sequence). With 0 bases removed from V and 8 bases from J, the gap between germline ends came to 14 bases. This CDR3 is built from 14 residues. The CDR3 DNA is TGTGCCTGGAGTGTATCGCAGGGCCTCTATGAGCAGTTCTTC. Residues: CAWSVSQGLYEQFF.

The chain carries TRBV7-2 and TRBJ2-3, with D possibly TRBD2 on 6 matching bases. V was clipped by 2 bases and J by 3 bases, with 12 bases between them. Germline CDR1 reads SGHTA; CDR2 reads FQGNSA. The CDR3 loop spans 15 amino acids. CDR3 sequence reads: CASSLRPEGTDTQYF. Here the CDR3 DNA reads TGTGCCAGCAGCTTACGACCGGAGGGGACAGATACGCAGTATTTT.

V is TRBV28 and J is TRBJ1-5; TRBD1 agrees at 7 bases. V shed 5 bases and J 2 bases; nucleotides not matched to a gene: 6. Germline values: CDR1 MDHEN, CDR2 SYDVKM. This CDR3 spans 15 amino acids. CDR3 in DNA: TGTGCCAGCAGTATACCCGGGACAGGCAATCAGCCCCAGCATTTT. Its protein product is CASSIPGTGNQPQHF.

The rearrangement joins TRBV2 to TRBJ2-7; maybe TRBD1 (6 bases). Per the germline V gene, CDR1 is SNHLY and CDR2 is FYNNEI. This CDR3 is 14 amino acids long. V gave up 7 bases and J gave up 2 bases, with 15 bases separating them. CDR3 loop: CASNAQGDAYEQYF. DNA of the CDR3: TGTGCCAGCAATGCACAGGGAGATGCCTACGAGCAGTACTTC.

The chain combines TRBV2 with TRBJ2-6; possibly TRBD1 for D (6 bases). The CDR3 loop spans 15 amino acids. The V gene's germline CDR1 is SNHLY and CDR2 FYNNEI. V lost 6 bases and J 2 bases, leaving 11 bases between the germline ends. The CDR3 region is CASRGRQAGANVLTF. The DNA for the CDR3 is TGTGCCAGCAGGGGAAGACAGGCTGGGGCCAACGTCCTGACTTTC.

This chain joins TRBV6-5 and TRBJ1-1, with D tentatively TRBD1 (5 bases). The CDR3 has 15 amino acids. CDR1 and CDR2 (germline): MNHEY, SVGAGI. V was pared by 7 bases and J by 5 bases, with 20 bases between. The CDR3 DNA reads TGTGCCAGCACCCTGGGCGGGGGGTCTGGGACTGAAGCTTTCTTT. This translates into CASTLGGGSGTEAFF.

In DNA form, the CDR3 reads TGTGCCAGCAGTTTAACCCTCGGACAGTCCAGGGGGCAGCCCCAGCATTTT. It encodes CASSLTLGQSRGQPQHF. The genes are TRBV28 and TRBJ1-5; TRBD1 matches at 7 bases. CDR3 length equals 17 residues. Germline V lookup: CDR1 MDHEN, CDR2 SYDVKM. Losses at the gene ends were 2 bases for V and 7 bases for J; bases not matched to a gene: 14.

The rearrangement uses TRBV5-1 and TRBJ2-1, with 10 bases identical to TRBD2. The germline CDR1 and CDR2 sequences are SGHRS and YFSETQ. This CDR3 has 16 residues. With V trimmed by 4 bases and J by 2 bases, 6 bases remained unmatched. The CDR3: CASSPGAGGPYNEQFF. CDR3 nucleotides: TGCGCCAGCAGCCCGGGAGCGGGAGGGCCCTACAATGAGCAGTTCTTC.

The chain uses TRBV18 and TRBJ2-5; D perhaps matches TRBD1 (5 bases). The V gene lost 4 bases and the J gene lost 2 bases, with 11 bases spanning the gap. This CDR3 has 14 residues. Germline V gene lookup returns CDR1 KGHSH and CDR2 LQKENI. The CDR3 coding sequence is TGTGCCAGCTCACGGATCGACAGTCAAGAGACCCAGTACTTC. It is translated as CASSRIDSQETQYF.

The chain carries TRBV28 and TRBJ2-7; the match to TRBD2 covers 15 bases. Germline-derived CDR1 and CDR2 are MDHEN and SYDVKM. With 5 bases clipped from V and 6 bases from J, the junction kept 17 bases outside the gene matches. This CDR3 spans 19 amino acids. The CDR3 loop is CASSPRAHLGLAGGREQYF. CDR3 coding DNA: TGTGCCAGCAGTCCCCGGGCGCATTTAGGACTAGCGGGAGGGCGCGAGCAGTACTTC.

The chain employs TRBV6-5 and TRBJ2-3, with TRBD2 as a possible D gene (5 bases). Germline V CDR1 and CDR2: MNHEY, SVGAGI. This CDR3 is built from 15 residues. Trimming removed 2 bases from V and 2 bases from J, with 11 bases in between. The CDR3 DNA is TGTGCCAGCAGTTACGGAGGACGGACCACAGATACGCAGTATTTT. Protein: CASSYGGRTTDTQYF.

The CDR3 nucleotides read TGTGCCAGCAGCGACAGGGGCCCCCAATCCTACGAGCAGTACTTC. Translation: CASSDRGPQSYEQYF. The genes are TRBV6-1 and TRBJ2-7, with TRBD1 matching 8 bases. From germline, CDR1 is MNHNS and CDR2 SASEGT. V gave up 6 bases and J gave up 1 base; unmatched junction bases: 8. This CDR3 contains 15 residues.

This chain connects TRBV28 to TRBJ2-7; TRBD1 might be the D (6 bases). V shed 5 bases and J shed 6 bases, with 14 bases lying between them. The CDR3 contains 13 residues. Germline lookup yields CDR1 MDHEN and CDR2 SYDVKM. CDR3 in amino acids: CASSPPTDSEQYF. CDR3 coding DNA: TGTGCCAGCAGTCCTCCGACGGACAGCGAGCAGTACTTC.

This clone was recorded only once. The chain is built from TRBV11-2 and TRBJ2-5; TRBD2 matches at 7 bases. The CDR3 is made up of 15 amino acids. CDR1 and CDR2 (germline): SGHAT, FQNNGV. The J segment lost 5 bases and the V segment lost 5 bases, leaving 11 bases of the junction unmatched. The CDR3 DNA reads as TGTGCCAGCAGCCGTGGGGGAGGGCCCGCGGAGACCCAGTACTTC. Encoded protein: CASSRGGGPAETQYF.

As DNA, the CDR3 is TGTGCCAGCAGCCAACCGGGGACAGATACGCAGTATTTT. It codes for CASSQPGTDTQYF. This chain links TRBV6-5 with TRBJ2-3, with D perhaps TRBD2 (5 bases). The germline V gene encodes CDR1 MNHEY and CDR2 SVGAGI. V was clipped by 6 bases and J by 3 bases, with 10 bases between them. This CDR3 region has 13 residues.

The gene calls are TRBV2 and TRBJ1-4; TRBD1 agrees at 8 bases. The CDR3 contains 18 residues. From germline, CDR1 is SNHLY and CDR2 FYNNEI. V lost 3 bases, J lost 0 bases, and 9 bases stayed unmatched. CDR3 sequence: CASSDPGGGMATNEKLFF. CDR3 nucleotides: TGTGCCAGCAGTGATCCAGGGGGCGGCATGGCAACTAATGAAAAACTGTTTTTT.

This rearrangement joins TRBV6-5 to TRBJ2-5, with TRBD1 matching over 7 bases. The germline V gene has CDR1 MNHEY and CDR2 SVGAGI. J lost 0 bases, V lost 6 bases, and 4 bases had no gene match. The CDR3 sequence is 14 residues long. Here the CDR3 reads CASRVDRDQETQYF. CDR3 nucleotides: TGTGCCAGCAGGGTAGACAGGGACCAAGAGACCCAGTACTTC.

The V call is TRBV6-1, the J call TRBJ2-1, with TRBD2 matching 9 bases. J lost 7 bases, V lost 2 bases, and 12 bases had no gene match. Germline V lookup: CDR1 MNHNS, CDR2 SASEGT. The CDR3 runs to 17 residues. CDR3 coding DNA: TGTGCCAGCAGTGAATTCCGAGGCGGGAGGGTTTGGAATGAGCAGTTCTTC. Protein: CASSEFRGGRVWNEQFF.

The chain is built from TRBV9 and TRBJ1-1, with 12 bases identical to TRBD1. Losses at the gene ends were 3 bases for V and 5 bases for J; bases not matched to a gene: 5. CDR3 length: 15 amino acids. Looked up from germline, CDR1 is SGDLS and CDR2 is YYNGEE. CDR3 in amino acids: CASSAPGQGATEAFF. The CDR3 DNA is TGTGCCAGCAGCGCCCCGGGACAGGGGGCAACTGAAGCTTTCTTT. Drawing the rest from reference TRBV9 and TRBJ1-1, the complete variable domain is DSGVTQTPKHLITATGQRVTLRCSPRSGDLSVYWYQQSLDQGLQFLIQYYNGEERAKGNILERFSAQQFPDLHSELNLSSLELGDSALYFCASSAPGQGATEAFFGQGTRLTVV.

This chain joins TRBV27 and TRBJ2-7; D is perhaps TRBD2 (5 bases). The CDR3 sequence is 13 residues long. V shed 7 bases and J shed 6 bases, with 16 bases lying between them. Looked up from germline, CDR1 is MNHEY and CDR2 is SMNVEV (reference sequence). CDR3 nucleotide sequence: TGTGCCAGCACCCTCGCCCGGGGTCTCGAGCAGTACTTC. Its protein product is CASTLARGLEQYF.

This clone was seen only once. The chain's CDR3 is CASSSSGQNTEAFF. CDR3 nucleotides: TGTGCCAGCAGCTCATCCGGACAGAACACTGAAGCTTTCTTT. The chain has TRBV28 and TRBJ1-1; tentative D call: TRBD1 (5 bases). Germline-derived CDR1 and CDR2 are MDHEN and SYDVKM. CDR3 length: 14 residues. V lost 6 bases to trimming and J lost 1 base, with 12 bases between them.

The rearrangement uses TRBV2 and TRBJ2-3; possibly TRBD2 for D (5 bases). V was clipped by 4 bases and J by 4 bases, with 15 bases between them. The CDR3 consists of 15 residues. The V gene's germline CDR1 is SNHLY and CDR2 FYNNEI. CDR3 nucleotides: TGTGCCAGCAGTGGTGGGCGGGTGACCCCAGATACGCAGTATTTT. Translated: CASSGGRVTPDTQYF.